The clone carrying this T cell receptor beta chain was counted ten times or more. This CDR3 region has 14 residues. Per the germline V gene, CDR1 is SGHRS and CDR2 is YFSETQ. V was pared by 0 bases and J by 2 bases, with 3 bases between. The data were taken from a study of T-cell reconstitution after alpha-beta-depleted transplantation in children. For TCRbeta, the library was prepared with unique molecular identifiers. TCRdb analysed the PCR reads with MiXCR anew, one entry per CDR3 protein. The data show 250,000 to 300,000 distinct CDR3 sequences, with roughly 9.1% seen just once and less than 9% held by the top ten.

The TCR was taken from a boy younger than two with acute myeloid leukemia, due to receive a stem cell transplant. The sequencing here drew on PBMCs, taken before TCRalphabeta/CD19-depleted stem cell transplant. The V call is TRBV5-1, the J call TRBJ2-6; D remains ambiguous. The CDR3 protein is CASSLGAGANVLTF. The CDR3 coding sequence is TGCGCCAGCAGCTTGGGGGCTGGGGCCAACGTCCTGACTTTC. Full variable domain (outside the CDR3, taken from reference TRBV5-1 and TRBJ2-6): KAGVTQTPRYLIKTRGQQVTLSCSPISGHRSVSWYQQTPGQGLQFLFEYFSETQRNKGNFPGRFSGRQFSNSRSEMNVSTLELGDSALYLCASSLGAGANVLTFGAGSRLTVL.